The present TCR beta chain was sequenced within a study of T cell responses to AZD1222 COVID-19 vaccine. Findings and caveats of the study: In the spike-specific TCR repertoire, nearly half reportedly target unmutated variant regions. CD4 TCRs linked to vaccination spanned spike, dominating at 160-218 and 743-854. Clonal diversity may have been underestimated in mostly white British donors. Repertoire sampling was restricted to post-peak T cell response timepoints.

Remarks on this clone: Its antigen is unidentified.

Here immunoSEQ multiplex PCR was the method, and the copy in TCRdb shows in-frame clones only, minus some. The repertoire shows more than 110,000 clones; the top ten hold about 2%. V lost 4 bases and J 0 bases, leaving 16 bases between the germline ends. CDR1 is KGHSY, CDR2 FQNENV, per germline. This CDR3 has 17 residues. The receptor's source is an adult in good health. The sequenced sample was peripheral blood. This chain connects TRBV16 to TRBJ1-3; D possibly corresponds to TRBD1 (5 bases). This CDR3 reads CASSPSGGGDSGNTIYF. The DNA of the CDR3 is TGTGCCAGCAGCCCCAGTGGTGGGGGTGACTCTGGAAACACCATATATTTT.